Listed here is a single T cell receptor beta chain. The antigen is undetermined. The data belong to a study of graft-versus-host responses after intestinal transplantation. Study conclusions and caveats: Early post-transplant HvG declines tracked with peak circulating GvH clone levels. GvH clones surfaced in recipient marrow, some emerging earlier in ileum or blood.

Clones were sequenced by immunoSEQ multiplex PCR, and TCRdb holds only the in-frame ones, with some missing. The sample records 75,000 to 100,000 clones, 80% to 95% being singletons. The sequencing here drew on PBMCs, taken roughly 68 weeks after intestinal transplant. The clonotype comes from a human patient who received an intestinal transplant, so some T cells may come from the graft donor.

CDR3 in DNA: TGTGCCAGCAGCTTAGTTCTGCCAGGGGGCTACACTGAAGCTTTCTTT. Protein sequence: CASSLVLPGGYTEAFF. V is TRBV7-9 and J is TRBJ1-1; 8 positions match TRBD1. The length of the CDR3 is 16 residues. V shed 1 base and J 3 bases; nucleotides not matched to a gene: 7. Germline CDR1 SEHNR, CDR2 FQNEAQ (reference sequence).